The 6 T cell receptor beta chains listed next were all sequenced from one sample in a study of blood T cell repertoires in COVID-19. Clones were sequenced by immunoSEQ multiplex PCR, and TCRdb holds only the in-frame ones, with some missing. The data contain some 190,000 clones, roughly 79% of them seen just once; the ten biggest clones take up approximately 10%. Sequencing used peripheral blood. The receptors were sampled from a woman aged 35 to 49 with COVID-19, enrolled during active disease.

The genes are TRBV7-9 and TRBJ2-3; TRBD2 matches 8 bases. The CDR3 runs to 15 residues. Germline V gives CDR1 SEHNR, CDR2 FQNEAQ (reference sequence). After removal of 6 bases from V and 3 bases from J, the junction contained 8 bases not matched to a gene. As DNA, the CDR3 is TGTGCCAGCAGTCCACGGGGGGGAGCGACAGATACGCAGTATTTT. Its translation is CASSPRGGATDTQYF.

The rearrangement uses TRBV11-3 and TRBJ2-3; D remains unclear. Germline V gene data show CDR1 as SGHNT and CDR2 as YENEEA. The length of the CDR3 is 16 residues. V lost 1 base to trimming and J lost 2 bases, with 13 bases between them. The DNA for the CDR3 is TGTGCCAGCAGCTTAGGAGGCATGGTCGTCACAGATACGCAGTATTTT. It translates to CASSLGGMVVTDTQYF.

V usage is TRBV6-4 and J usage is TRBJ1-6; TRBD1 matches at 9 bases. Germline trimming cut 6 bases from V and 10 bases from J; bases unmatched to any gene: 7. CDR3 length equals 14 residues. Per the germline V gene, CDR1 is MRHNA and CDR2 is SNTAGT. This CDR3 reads CASSRGQGESPLHF. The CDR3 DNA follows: TGTGCCAGCAGCCGGGGACAGGGTGAATCACCCCTCCACTTT.

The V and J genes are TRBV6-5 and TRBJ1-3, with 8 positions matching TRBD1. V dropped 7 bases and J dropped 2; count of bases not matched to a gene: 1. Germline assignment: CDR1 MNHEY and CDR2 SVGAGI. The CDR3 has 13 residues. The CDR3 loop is CASKTGAGNTIYF. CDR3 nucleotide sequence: TGTGCCAGCAAGACAGGGGCTGGAAACACCATATATTTT.

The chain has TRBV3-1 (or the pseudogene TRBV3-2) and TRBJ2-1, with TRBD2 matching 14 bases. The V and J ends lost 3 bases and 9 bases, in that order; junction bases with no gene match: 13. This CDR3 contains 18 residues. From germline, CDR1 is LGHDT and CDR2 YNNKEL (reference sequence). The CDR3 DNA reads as TGTGCCAGCAGCCAGGGGGGACTAGCGGGAGTTATGTGGGGTGAGCAGTTCTTC. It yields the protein CASSQGGLAGVMWGEQFF.

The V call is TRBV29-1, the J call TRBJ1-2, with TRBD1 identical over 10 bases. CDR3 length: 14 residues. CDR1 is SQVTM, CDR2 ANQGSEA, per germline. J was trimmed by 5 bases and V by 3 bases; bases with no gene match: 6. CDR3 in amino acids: CSVENRDRGYGYTF. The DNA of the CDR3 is TGCAGCGTTGAGAACCGGGACAGGGGATATGGCTACACCTTC.